These T cell receptor beta chains were read from a single sample in a study of blood T cell repertoires in COVID-19. Here immunoSEQ multiplex PCR was the method, and the copy in TCRdb shows in-frame clones only, minus some. The table records 290,000 or so clones, 65% to 90% of them present only once. What was sequenced was peripheral blood. The receptors were sampled from a man aged 45-60 years with active or convalescent COVID-19. The CDR3 runs from the conserved cysteine through the conserved F or W.

>TRBJ2-1|TRBV30
CAWNREGLNEQFF
>TRBJ2-7|TRBV27
CASWGGAPGEQYF
>TRBJ2-2|TRBV7-3
CASSLSQLAVTGELFF
>TRBJ2-5|TRBV5-4
CASSLNWEGETQYF
>TRBJ2-1|TRBV27
CASRLRRAGGEQFF
>TRBJ2-7|TRBV7-3
CASSLNPDYEQYF
>TRBJ2-1|TRBV19
CASRKDRSSYNEQFF
>TRBJ1-2|TRBV5-1
CASSLDRDGGYTF
>TRBJ1-1|TRBV29-1
CSVEISRAEAFF
>TRBJ2-1|TRBV7-3
CASSLSGTRAYNEQFF
>TRBJ2-3|TRBV4-1
CASRASSTDTQYF
>TRBJ2-2|TRBV15
CATRGGRVTGELFF